The sequence of this T cell receptor (beta chain) was determined in a study of multiple sclerosis patients with progressive multifocal leukoencephalopathy. V was trimmed by 2 bases and J by 1 base, leaving 9 bases between them. The CDR3 length is 15 residues. Germline V gene sequence: CDR1 KGHSH, CDR2 LQKENI. Synthetic inline TR CDR3 controls covering all V-J pairings were spiked into each PCR. Repertoires were generated with immunoSEQ multiplex PCR, while TCRdb's copy carries only in-frame clones and drops some. The repertoire has 26,000 or so clones, 80% to 95% of them found once; the top ten carry around 2.4%. On this clone: Its cognate antigen is unknown.

Time point meaning: less than 15 months of natalizumab therapy. Samples T1 and T2 were drawn at 6 and 12 months of therapy, respectively. Study results and caveats: No common TRBV or TRBJ usage or pairing appeared at PML. Lower normalized Shannon entropy suggested reduced TRB diversity in most PML patients.

The sequencing here drew on PBMCs, taken from a patient treated with natalizumab. The V and J genes are TRBV18 and TRBJ1-3; TRBD1 might be the D (5 bases). The origin of this receptor is a man aged 25 to 40 with multiple sclerosis. The CDR3 DNA reads as TGTGCCAGCTCACCAAGACAGCAGTCTGGAAACACCATATATTTT. It encodes CASSPRQQSGNTIYF.